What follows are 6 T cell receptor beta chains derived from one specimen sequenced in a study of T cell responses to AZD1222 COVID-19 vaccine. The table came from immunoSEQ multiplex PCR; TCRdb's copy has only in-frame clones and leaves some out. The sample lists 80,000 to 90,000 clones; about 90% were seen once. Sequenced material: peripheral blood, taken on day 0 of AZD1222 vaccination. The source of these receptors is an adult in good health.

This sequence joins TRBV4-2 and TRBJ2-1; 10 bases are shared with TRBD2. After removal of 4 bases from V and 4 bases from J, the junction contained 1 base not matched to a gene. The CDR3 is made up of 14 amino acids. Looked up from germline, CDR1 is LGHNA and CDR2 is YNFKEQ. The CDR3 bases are TGTGCCAGCAGCCCTAGCGGGAGATACAATGAGCAGTTCTTC. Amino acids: CASSPSGRYNEQFF.

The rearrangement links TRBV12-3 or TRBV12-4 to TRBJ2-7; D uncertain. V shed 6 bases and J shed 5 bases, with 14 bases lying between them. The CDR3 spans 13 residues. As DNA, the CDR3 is TGTGCCAGCAGCTCAGGACGGTGGAACGAGCAGTACTTC. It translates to CASSSGRWNEQYF.

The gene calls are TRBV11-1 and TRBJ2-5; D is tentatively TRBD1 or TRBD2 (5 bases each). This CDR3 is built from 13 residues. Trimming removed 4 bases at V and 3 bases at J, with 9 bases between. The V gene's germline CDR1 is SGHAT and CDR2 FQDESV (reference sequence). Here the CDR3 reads CASSSGPKETQYF. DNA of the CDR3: TGTGCCAGCAGCTCGGGACCGAAAGAGACCCAGTACTTC.

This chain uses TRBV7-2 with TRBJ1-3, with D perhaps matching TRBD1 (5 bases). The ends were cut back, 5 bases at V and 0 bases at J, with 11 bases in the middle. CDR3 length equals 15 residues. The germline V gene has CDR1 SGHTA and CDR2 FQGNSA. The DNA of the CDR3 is TGTGCCAGCAGCACCGATACAGGCTCTGGAAACACCATATATTTT. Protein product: CASSTDTGSGNTIYF.

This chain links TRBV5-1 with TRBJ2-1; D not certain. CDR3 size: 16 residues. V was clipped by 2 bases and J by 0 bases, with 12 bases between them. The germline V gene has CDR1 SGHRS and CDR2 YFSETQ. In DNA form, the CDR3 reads TGCGCCAGCAGCTTATCGACCGGAAGCTCCTACAATGAGCAGTTCTTC. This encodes CASSLSTGSSYNEQFF.

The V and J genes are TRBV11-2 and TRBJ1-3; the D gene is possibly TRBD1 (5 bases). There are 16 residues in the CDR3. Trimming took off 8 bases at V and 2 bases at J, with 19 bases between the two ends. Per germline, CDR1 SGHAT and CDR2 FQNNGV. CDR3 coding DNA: TGTGCCAGCGGACCGGTGGGGGGAAGCGCTGGAAACACCATATATTTT. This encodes CASGPVGGSAGNTIYF.